This TCR delta chain was identified in a study of gamma-delta chains in newborns, infants, children. Background on the study: Polyclonal expansion of innate γδ T cells after birth follows microbial exposure.

TCRdb reapplied CATT to the reads. This table holds 4,200 or so delta-chain clones, less than 7% found once. The sample taken for sequencing was blood. This sequence originates from a child who was a newborn, infant or young child, either healthy, febrile or measles-vaccinated (not recorded which).

DNA of the CDR3: TGTGCCTGTGACAGCTGGGGGACCCCAAGCTCCTGGGACACCCGACAGATGTTTTTC. Protein: CACDSWGTPSSWDTRQMFF. The chain recombines TRDV2 with TRDJ3, with 8 nucleotides matching TRDD3. Germline matching of the DNA provided the J gene here, since TCRdb leaves it blank. CDR3 length equals 19 residues. The ends lost 2 bases at V and 0 bases at J; junction bases unmatched: 8. The germline V gene has CDR1 GEAIGNYY and CDR2 EKD.